This T cell receptor (beta chain) was identified in a study of identical twins. With template switching, a universal primer site was added, and the cDNA carried unique molecular identifiers. MiXCR, applied by TCRdb to the 5' RACE reads, yields one record per CDR3 protein. The sample has around 1.7 million distinct CDR3 sequences, around 29% seen once. Study-wide results and caveats: Within cord blood, abundant beta clonotypes carried fewer insertions, but memory repertoires showed no such trend.

Germline V lookup: CDR1 SQVTM, CDR2 ANQGSEA. The CDR3 extends over 17 amino acids. V dropped 5 bases and J dropped 6 bases, with 28 bases sitting between them. Among all donors, each was a healthy Caucasian. Concerning this clonotype itself: What it recognizes is unknown. Just one base apart from a much larger clone, this may be a read error.

This clonotype was obtained from a newborn girl in good health. This chain connects TRBV29-1 to TRBJ2-5; D ambiguous. The sequencing input was cord blood. The CDR3 sequence: CSVLSQARLTPVKTQYF. In DNA, the CDR3 is TGCAGCGTTCTTTCCCAGGCACGCCTTACCCCGGTAAAGACCCAGTACTTC. Full variable domain (remainder filled in from reference TRBV29-1 and TRBJ2-5): SAVISQKPSRDICQRGTSLTIQCQVDSQVTMMFWYRQQPGQSLTLIATANQGSEATYESGFVIDKFPISRPNLTFSTLTVSNMSPEDSSIYLCSVLSQARLTPVKTQYFGPGTRLLVL.